This is a list of T cell receptor beta chains from one sample in a study of CD8 T cells in Susac syndrome. TCRdb re-called the immunoSEQ multiplex PCR reads with MiXCR, one entry per CDR3 protein. The sample holds more than 95,000 distinct CDR3 sequences, 85% to 95% seen once. The specimen sequenced was CD4+ T cells from PBMCs. The receptor source for this set is a human donor with multiple sclerosis. Each CDR3 is given without its conserved first and last residue. The D gene is left open where the match is weak. Size values are once, few and many counts, or a class for expanded clones, and some rows have none.

J gene: TRBJ2-1
V gene: TRBV5-4
D gene: -
clone size: -
CDR3 protein: ASSTFWNNEQF

J gene: TRBJ2-4
V gene: TRBV5-4
D gene: TRBD1
clone size: once
CDR3 protein: ASSSSDRARNIQY

J gene: TRBJ2-3
V gene: TRBV25-1
D gene: -
clone size: once
CDR3 protein: ASRGTGTDTQY

J gene: TRBJ1-1
V gene: TRBV14
D gene: -
clone size: -
CDR3 protein: ASSQDVNTEAF

J gene: TRBJ2-3
V gene: TRBV19
D gene: TRBD2
clone size: -
CDR3 protein: ASSMVAGVGVDTQY

J gene: TRBJ2-6
V gene: TRBV6-6
D gene: -
clone size: -
CDR3 protein: ASSSGGSGANVLT

J gene: TRBJ2-7
V gene: TRBV4-3
D gene: TRBD2
clone size: -
CDR3 protein: ASSQDHRRDYSYEQY

J gene: TRBJ2-4
V gene: TRBV6-2/TRBV6-3
D gene: TRBD2
clone size: -
CDR3 protein: ASSPRGSGGANIQY

J gene: TRBJ2-1
V gene: TRBV7-9
D gene: -
clone size: -
CDR3 protein: ASSLDSYEQF

J gene: TRBJ2-7
V gene: TRBV3-1
D gene: TRBD2
clone size: -
CDR3 protein: ASSRADLEGGPSYEQY

J gene: TRBJ1-2
V gene: TRBV9
D gene: TRBD1
clone size: -
CDR3 protein: ASGRSGQGQTHT

J gene: TRBJ2-3
V gene: TRBV28
D gene: TRBD2
clone size: -
CDR3 protein: ACRLAGGSDTQY

J gene: TRBJ1-2
V gene: TRBV19
D gene: -
clone size: once
CDR3 protein: ASSPRASGASYT

J gene: TRBJ1-1
V gene: TRBV19
D gene: TRBD1
clone size: -
CDR3 protein: ASSIRGDRLNTEAF

J gene: TRBJ1-1
V gene: TRBV18
D gene: -
clone size: once
CDR3 protein: ASSFTEGEAF

J gene: TRBJ2-5
V gene: TRBV9
D gene: -
clone size: -
CDR3 protein: ASSGVIQETQY

J gene: TRBJ1-1
V gene: TRBV12-3/TRBV12-4
D gene: -
clone size: -
CDR3 protein: ASSFLVLNTEAF

J gene: TRBJ2-3
V gene: TRBV11-2
D gene: -
clone size: -
CDR3 protein: ASSLGHNTDTQY

J gene: TRBJ1-2
V gene: TRBV20-1
D gene: -
clone size: -
CDR3 protein: SAKRGDYGYT

J gene: TRBJ2-6
V gene: TRBV20-1
D gene: -
clone size: -
CDR3 protein: SATSSGANVLT